The clone carrying this T cell receptor beta chain came up a few times. Its antigen is unknown. Synthesis of TCR cDNA relied on 5'RACE template switching, which attached a universal primer site and UMIs. In TCRdb, the 5' RACE reads were re-called with MiXCR into one record per CDR3 protein. Of a few hundred thousand distinct CDR3 sequences in the sample, 6.5% to 8.5% were seen once. V lost 4 bases to trimming and J lost 7 bases, with 20 bases between them. Germline V gene sequence: CDR1 MNHNY, CDR2 SVGAGI (reference sequence). The CDR3 has 16 amino acids. This sample was included in a study of T cells after yellow fever vaccination. Findings and limits, study-wide: Contaminants from the bulk population, in the form of abundant clonotypes, could be found in FACS-sorted repertoires.

This TCR came from a man in his thirties or forties who received the YFV17D yellow fever vaccine. The sample consisted of CD4+ T cells sorted from PBMCs, taken 15 days after the yellow fever booster vaccination. The chain links TRBV6-6 to TRBJ2-1; D remains ambiguous. CDR3 protein: CASSSAAKILGNEQFF. DNA for the CDR3: TGTGCCAGCAGTTCAGCCGCGAAGATCCTAGGGAATGAGCAGTTCTTC.